This TCR beta chain is from a study of T cells in women clearing cervical HPV infection (dated by TCRdb to about 2018). With regard to the full study: Cases were about two dozen women with histologically confirmed HPV16-related CIN3 or worse, including 2 invasive cancers. Cases had a median age of around 34 years compared with 38 to 40 for controls, and baseline characteristics showed no significant differences between the groups. Cases and controls were matched on age within five years and on year of sample collection. In the parent cohort, around 10,000 women aged 18 or older were enrolled in Guanacaste, Costa Rica, during about 1992 to 1994 and then followed for around seven years. The 25 or so controls were women who cleared a single incident HPV16 infection within 12 months without developing precancer or cancer. Five blinded duplicates per group were added as quality controls, so that around 60 samples were obtained: some 50 participants and roughly ten replicates. HLA typing was available for only a few women, so HLA type could not be excluded as a confounder. Blood from cases was collected at the visit at which the lesion was first identified, whereas blood from controls was collected once infection was no longer detected. Among cases, blood sampling came a median of roughly 150 days after lesion detection, with an interquartile range of about 80 to 230 days. Nested within Costa Rica's Guanacaste HPV Natural History Study, an exploratory proof-of-principle case-control study compared TCR repertoires across cervical HPV16 outcomes. Paper-wide results and their limitations: Whether associations preceded infection or resulted from infection could not be shown with the cross-sectional design, and effector/memory subsets and HPV-specific T cells were not isolated. Because T-cell numbers per sample were unknown, differences in richness could reflect varying T-cell content rather than repertoire biology. Random forest classifiers combining richness and V gene abundances distinguished cases from controls with an estimated AUC of roughly 0.8. Across sequencing depths, CIN3+ cases showed significantly higher TCR repertoire richness than controls, but evenness did not differ between the groups. Lower TRBV6-7 relative abundance was observed in cases than in controls (around 0.1% versus 0.15%; Bonferroni P = 0.0008).

Comment on this clone: This clone's antigen is unknown. The read finishes 3 residues shy of the CDR3 end, and the germline J gene is used to complete it.

Deletion took 6 bases off V and 8 bases off J, with a span of 14 bases between the germline ends. The CDR3 spans 13 residues, from the cysteine through the phenylalanine. The DNA shown is the part of the CDR3 that was read: 30 bases, in frame from base 1. Looking up the germline V gene yields CDR1 KGHSH and CDR2 LQKENI. TCR beta CDR3 regions were amplified by multiplex PCR using the immunoSEQ assay from an average of around 1,200 ng genomic DNA per sample. To correct primer bias, the assay used a complete synthetic TCR repertoire to set an amplification baseline. The amplicons were sequenced using the Illumina platform. The original methods were these. Sequence errors were corrected by clustering with frequency ratios and a modified nearest-neighbor algorithm, and the sequences were then analyzed in the immunoSEQ Analyzer using IMGT gene definitions. At each rarefaction depth, TCR richness and evenness were averaged across 20 rarefaction repeats, and samples with fewer sequences than that depth were excluded. Wilcoxon rank sum tests with FDR correction were used to compare relative abundances of V, D and J genes between the groups. For the blinded duplicates, the intraclass correlation was roughly 96% for TCR richness and averaged about 75% across about 70 gene segments. This immuneACCESS table, as held by TCRdb, lists in-frame sequences with V and J called but not all clones. Of the missing ones, under half trace to an unresolved V gene in checked studies; the others have no known cause. V, J and clone size reflect that table, while D and trimming were determined from the DNA. The sample's clone listing holds fewer than 15,000 clones. The top ten constitute around a quarter of the sample.

Every participant had a single incident cervical HPV16 infection, and women with prevalent HPV16 infections were excluded. Cervical HPV DNA was detected by MY09/MY11 PCR and genotyped by dot-blot hybridization. Fifteen mL of heparinized blood were centrifuged, and the buffy coat was split into aliquots, frozen at -30 degrees C, and then kept at -80 degrees C. Genomic DNA was extracted from buffy coat specimens using QIAGEN kits. The chain was built from TRBV18 and TRBJ1-5; the D gene remains uncertain. The source is a woman aged 18 to 75 with a cervical HPV16 infection that either progressed to CIN3+ or cleared (not recorded which). Sequenced material: blood buffy coat. Here the CDR3 is given as CASSPGSQEPQHF. CDR3 bases read: TGTGCCAGCTCCCCCGGGTCCCAAGAGCCC.